The TCR beta chain under discussion was sequenced for a study of blood T cells in healthy people across ages. Study-wide results and caveats: Naive CD4+ cells and diversity were both higher in long-lived donors than in aged donors.

A sample-barcoded 5' primer and a J-beta primer mix were used in a second PCR of about 7 to 12 cycles. Each of the cDNA molecules was tagged by a template-switch adaptor with 12 random nucleotides. TCRdb analysed the 5' RACE reads with MiXCR anew, one entry per CDR3 protein. The sample has around 990,000 distinct CDR3 sequences; 35% to 45% are singletons. The CDR3 length is 15 residues. J was trimmed by 6 bases and V by 4 bases; bases with no gene match: 9. CDR1 is SGHKS, CDR2 YYEKEE, per germline (reference sequence). As for this clonotype: Its antigen is not known.

At least 7 million PBMCs were isolated per sample. The J gene is TRBJ1-4, the V gene TRBV5-5; 7 nucleotides agree with TRBD1. Input material: blood. The source of this sequence is a man between 18 and 29 years old in good health. The DNA for the CDR3 is TGTGCCAGCAGCCCGACAGGGACCATAGATGAAAAACTGTTTTTT. It encodes CASSPTGTIDEKLFF.